This is a list of T cell receptor beta chains from one sample in a study of technical replicates of blood from a few donors. TCRdb's table, derived via immunoSEQ multiplex PCR, lists solely in-frame clones and lacks some. The top ten hold around 0.25% of the sample, which has tens of thousands of clones, 94% seen once. Material: T cells isolated from PBMCs. The receptors derive from a human donor in good health. The CDR3 runs from the conserved cysteine through the conserved F or W. A D gene is named only where the DNA matches it firmly.

d_call j_call v_call cdr3_nt cdr3_aa
NA TRBJ2-1 TRBV9 TGTGCCAGCACCGAGGGTCCCTACTCCTACAATGAGCAGTTCTTC CASTEGPYSYNEQFF
TRBD1 TRBJ2-7 TRBV19 TGTGCCAGTAGTCCTGGGACAGGGACGTACTTC CASSPGTGTYF
TRBD1 TRBJ2-5 TRBV25-1 TGTGCCAGCAGTCCGGGACAGGGATGGTCAGAGACCCAGTACTTC CASSPGQGWSETQYF
NA TRBJ1-6 TRBV11-2 TGTGCCAGCAGCTTATTATCCCCAGGGCGGTCACCCCTCCACTTT CASSLLSPGRSPLHF
NA TRBJ2-6 TRBV6-5 NA CASSSVRGSGANVLTF
TRBD1 TRBJ2-2 TRBV14 TGTGCCAGCAGCCCTACGACAGGGTGGTACACCGGGGAGCTGTTTTTT CASSPTTGWYTGELFF
NA TRBJ1-5 TRBV28 TGTGCCAGCCGTAGGGAGGGGAACAATCAGCCCCAGCATTTT CASRREGNNQPQHF
TRBD1 TRBJ1-2 TRBV7-8 TGTGCCAGCAGCCCCCGGACAGGGGTGATTAGTTATGGCTACACCTTC CASSPRTGVISYGYTF
NA TRBJ1-1 TRBV7-9 TGTGCCAGCAGCTTAGACAGGAACACTGAAGCTTTCTTT CASSLDRNTEAFF
NA TRBJ2-1 TRBV5-4 TGTGCCAGCCACACAGGGATGCGGAGAAATGAGCAGTTCTTC CASHTGMRRNEQFF
NA TRBJ2-7 TRBV4-1 TGCGCCAGCAGCCAAGGTCGCGGCGGGGTGAGGGAGCAGTACTTC CASSQGRGGVREQYF
TRBD2 TRBJ2-1 TRBV5-4 TGTGCCAGCAGCGGGGGACTAGCGGGTGGAAATGAGCAGTTCTTC CASSGGLAGGNEQFF
NA TRBJ1-5 TRBV6-1 TGTGCCAGCAGTGAAGGTCAGGGATTCAATCAGCCCCAGCATTTT CASSEGQGFNQPQHF
TRBD1 TRBJ1-1 TRBV5-8 TGTGCCAGCAGCTGGGGGACAGGGAACACTGAAGCTTTCTTT CASSWGTGNTEAFF